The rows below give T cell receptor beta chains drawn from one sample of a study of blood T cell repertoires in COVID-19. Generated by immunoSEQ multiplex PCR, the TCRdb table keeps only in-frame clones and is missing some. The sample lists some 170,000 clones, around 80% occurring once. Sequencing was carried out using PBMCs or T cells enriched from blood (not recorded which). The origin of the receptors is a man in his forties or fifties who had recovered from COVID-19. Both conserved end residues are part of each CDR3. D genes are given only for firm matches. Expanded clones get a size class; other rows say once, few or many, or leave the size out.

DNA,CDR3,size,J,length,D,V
TGTGCCAGCAGTTACTCGAACGCGGGTTCGTATGGCTACACCTTC,CASSYSNAGSYGYTF,NA,TRBJ1-2,15,NA,TRBV6-5
TGTGCCAGCAGTCAGGACAGCCCCTCTGGGGCCAACGTCCTGACTTTC,CASSQDSPSGANVLTF,NA,TRBJ2-6,16,NA,TRBV2
TGCAGTGCTAGTGATTTAGGGGACACCCTCCGGGGAGAGCAGTACTTC,CSASDLGDTLRGEQYF,NA,TRBJ2-7,16,NA,TRBV20-1
TGTGCCATCGGGGCTAGCGGGGGGCAAACAGATACGCAGTATTTT,CAIGASGGQTDTQYF,NA,TRBJ2-3,15,TRBD2,TRBV10-3
TGTGCCAGCAGCTTCTCCAAGGGGGCCGGGGAGCTGTTTTTT,CASSFSKGAGELFF,NA,TRBJ2-2,14,NA,TRBV7-3
TGTGCCTGGAGACAGGGGCTAAAGAACACTGAAGCTTTCTTT,CAWRQGLKNTEAFF,NA,TRBJ1-1,14,TRBD1,TRBV30
TGTGCCAGCAGCGGTCGTCCGGGACAGGGGTTCGGGGAGCTGTTTTTT,CASSGRPGQGFGELFF,few,TRBJ2-2,16,TRBD1,TRBV5-4
TGTGCCAGCCGGCAGGACTTGAACACTGAAGCTTTCTTT,CASRQDLNTEAFF,NA,TRBJ1-1,13,NA,TRBV2
TGTGCCAGCAGCCAAACGGGACTAGCGGGGGGGGTTAAAGAGACCCAGTACTTC,CASSQTGLAGGVKETQYF,NA,TRBJ2-5,18,TRBD2,TRBV7-2
TGTGCCAGCAGGACCGGGACAGTCCCCCCCGGGGAGCTGTTTTTT,CASRTGTVPPGELFF,NA,TRBJ2-2,15,TRBD1,TRBV6-5
TGTGCAAGTCGAAATAACGGGGAGCTGTTTTTT,CASRNNGELFF,NA,TRBJ2-2,11,NA,TRBV12-2
TGTGCCAGCAGTCCCAGGGGGAATTCACCCCTCCACTTT,CASSPRGNSPLHF,NA,TRBJ1-6,13,TRBD1,TRBV2
TGTGCCAGCTCACCGGATGACAGAAGGTACCAAGAGACCCAGTACTTC,CASSPDDRRYQETQYF,NA,TRBJ2-5,16,NA,TRBV18
TGTGCCAGCAGCGATGAAGCGGGGGGGGTCACAGATACGCAGTATTTT,CASSDEAGGVTDTQYF,once,TRBJ2-3,16,TRBD2,TRBV3-1/TRBV3-2
TGTGCCACCCGACAAACAGGGGGCAATGAGCAGTTCTTC,CATRQTGGNEQFF,NA,TRBJ2-1,13,TRBD1,TRBV19